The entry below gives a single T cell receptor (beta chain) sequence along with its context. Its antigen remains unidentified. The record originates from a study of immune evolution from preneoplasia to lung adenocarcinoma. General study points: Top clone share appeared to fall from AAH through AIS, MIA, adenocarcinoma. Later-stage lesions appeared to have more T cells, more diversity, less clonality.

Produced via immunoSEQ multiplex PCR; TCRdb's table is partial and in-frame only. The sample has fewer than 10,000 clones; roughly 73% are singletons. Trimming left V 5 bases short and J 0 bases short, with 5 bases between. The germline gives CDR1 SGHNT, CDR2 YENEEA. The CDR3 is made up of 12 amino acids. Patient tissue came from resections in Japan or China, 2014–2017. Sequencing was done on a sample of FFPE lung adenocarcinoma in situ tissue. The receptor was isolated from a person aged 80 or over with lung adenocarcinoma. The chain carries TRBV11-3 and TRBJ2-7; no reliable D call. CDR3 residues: CASSPSSYEQYF. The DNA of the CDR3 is TGTGCCAGCAGCCCCAGCTCCTACGAGCAGTACTTC.